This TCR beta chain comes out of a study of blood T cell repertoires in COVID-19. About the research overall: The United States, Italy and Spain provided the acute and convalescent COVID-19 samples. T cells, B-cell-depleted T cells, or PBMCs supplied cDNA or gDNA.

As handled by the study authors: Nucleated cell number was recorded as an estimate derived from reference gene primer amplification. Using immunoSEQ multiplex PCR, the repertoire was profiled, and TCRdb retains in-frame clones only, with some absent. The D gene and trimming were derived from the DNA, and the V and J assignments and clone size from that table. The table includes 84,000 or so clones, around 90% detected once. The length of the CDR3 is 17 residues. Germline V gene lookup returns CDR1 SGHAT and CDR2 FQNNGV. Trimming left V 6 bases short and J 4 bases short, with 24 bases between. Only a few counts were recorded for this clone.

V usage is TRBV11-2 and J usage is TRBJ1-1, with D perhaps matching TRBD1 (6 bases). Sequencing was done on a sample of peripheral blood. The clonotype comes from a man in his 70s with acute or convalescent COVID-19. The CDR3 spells CASRGRGGTGGGTEAFF. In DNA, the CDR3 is TGTGCCAGCAGGGGACGGGGAGGCACGGGGGGCGGCACTGAAGCTTTCTTT.